Listed here is a single T cell receptor (beta chain). After removal of 4 bases from V and 11 bases from J, the junction contained 13 bases not matched to a gene. This CDR3 region has 16 residues. Germline V gene lookup returns CDR1 MNHNY and CDR2 SVGAGI (reference sequence). This specimen comes from a study of human T cells and chemical hapten exposure. Each CDR3 protein is one row after TCRdb ran MiXCR on the RACE reads. The sample carries about 80,000 distinct CDR3 sequences, 14% recorded once. Indicated time point: pre-sensitization, week 0. The treatment: therapeutic diphenylcyclopropenone sensitization with weekly scalp DPC.

This receptor was taken from a woman aged 50 to 60 with alopecia areata. Some clones in this sample may be carry-over from other donors' samples. The starting material was whole blood, obtained in connection with sensitization to the hapten diphenylcyclopropenone (DPC). This chain uses TRBV6-6 with TRBJ2-1; 11 positions agree with TRBD2. CDR3 sequence (DNA): TGTGCCAGCAGTTCGAGACTAGCGGGACTGGGGGATAAGCAGTTCTTC. This encodes CASSSRLAGLGDKQFF.